A selection of T cell receptor beta chains follows, all from one sample in a study of blood T cell repertoires in COVID-19. Assay used: immunoSEQ multiplex PCR; TCRdb lists only in-frame clones, some missing. The data show fewer than 75,000 clones, roughly three quarters seen once. Material for sequencing was peripheral blood. All receptors derive from a man aged 60 to 69 with acute or convalescent COVID-19. CDR3s include the opening cysteine and the closing phenylalanine or tryptophan. A D gene is named only where the DNA matches it firmly. The listing skips clone size in some rows; elsewhere it reads once, few, many or a size class.

.	once	TRBV28	TRBJ1-6	CASRTTGYVTGLLHF	TGTGCCAGCCGGACGACAGGTTACGTGACAGGACTTCTCCACTTT
TRBD2	.	TRBV7-9	TRBJ2-7	CASSSPGTSSNYEQYF	TGTGCCAGCAGCTCCCCAGGGACTAGCTCCAACTACGAGCAGTACTTC
TRBD1	.	TRBV5-1	TRBJ1-2	CASSLQGSEIFGYTF	TGCGCCAGCAGTCTACAGGGGTCAGAAATTTTTGGCTACACCTTC
.	few	TRBV7-2	TRBJ1-5	CASSLRVQAGQPQHF	TGTGCCAGCAGCCTCAGGGTTCAGGCCGGACAGCCCCAGCATTTT
TRBD1	few	TRBV5-1	TRBJ1-1	CASSPFYSTGGEAFF	TGCGCCAGCAGTCCCTTCTACTCCACAGGGGGCGAAGCTTTCTTT
TRBD1	once	TRBV4-1	TRBJ1-5	CASSQDRQGGQPQHF	TGCGCCAGCAGCCAAGATAGACAGGGTGGTCAGCCCCAGCATTTT
.	few	TRBV7-2	TRBJ1-5	CASSQTRDNSRNQPQHF	TGTGCCAGCAGCCAGACCCGGGACAACTCGAGGAATCAGCCCCAGCATTTT
.	.	TRBV7-3	TRBJ2-1	CASSLQGIGNEQFF	TGTGCCAGCAGCTTACAGGGGATTGGCAATGAGCAGTTCTTC
.	.	TRBV24-1	TRBJ1-2	CATSDGAGGYTF	TGTGCCACCAGTGATGGGGCAGGGGGCTACACCTTC
TRBD1	once	TRBV4-1	TRBJ2-7	CASSQGTGLTYEQYF	TGCGCCAGCAGCCAAGGGACAGGGCTAACCTACGAGCAGTACTTC
.	.	TRBV7-3	TRBJ2-1	CASSLDGGPYNEQFF	TGTGCCAGCAGCTTAGACGGGGGACCCTACAATGAGCAGTTCTTC
TRBD2	.	TRBV9	TRBJ2-6	CASSVAGGASGANVLTF	TGTGCCAGCAGCGTAGCGGGGGGGGCGTCTGGGGCCAACGTCCTGACTTTC
.	.	TRBV7-9	TRBJ2-1	CASSLQGSDEQFF	TGTGCCAGCAGCTTACAGGGAAGCGATGAGCAGTTCTTC
TRBD1	.	TRBV28	TRBJ2-7	CASSSIYETGPAHEQYF	TGTGCCAGCAGTTCTATCTACGAGACAGGGCCAGCCCACGAGCAGTACTTC
TRBD1	.	TRBV20-1	TRBJ1-4	CSARWGQKLFF	TGCAGTGCTAGGTGGGGACAGAAGCTGTTTTTT
.	.	TRBV12-5	TRBJ1-6	CASGRSSYNSPLHF	TGTGCTAGTGGAAGGAGCTCCTATAATTCACCCCTCCACTTT
.	.	TRBV2	TRBJ1-5	CASGQINQPQHF	TGTGCCAGCGGACAGATAAATCAGCCCCAGCATTTT
.	.	TRBV25-1	TRBJ1-4	CASRRSGEGEKLFF	TGTGCCAGCAGGAGGTCAGGGGAGGGTGAAAAACTGTTTTTT
TRBD1	.	TRBV5-1	TRBJ1-4	CASSYTGDGEKLFF	TGCGCCAGCAGCTACACAGGGGATGGGGAAAAACTGTTTTTT
TRBD1	.	TRBV30	TRBJ1-5	CAWSEGTGNQPQHF	TGTGCCTGGAGCGAAGGGACAGGGAATCAGCCCCAGCATTTT
TRBD1	.	TRBV6-4	TRBJ2-2	CASSGGQGDTGELFF	TGTGCCAGCAGTGGAGGACAGGGGGACACCGGGGAGCTGTTTTTT
TRBD2	once	TRBV7-7	TRBJ2-1	CASSLLAGAGEQFF	TGTGCCAGCAGCTTACTAGCGGGGGCCGGTGAGCAGTTCTTC
.	.	TRBV18	TRBJ1-1	CASSPPVGNTEAFF	TGTGCCAGCTCACCTCCGGTCGGGAACACTGAAGCTTTCTTT
.	.	TRBV30	TRBJ1-3	CACTAASGNTIYF	TGTGCCTGCACGGCGGCCTCTGGAAACACCATATATTTT
TRBD1	few	TRBV6-5	TRBJ1-2	CASSYRTGDYGYTF	TGTGCCAGCAGTTACCGGACAGGGGACTATGGCTACACCTTC
TRBD1	.	TRBV6-5	TRBJ1-2	CASSSPGQGYGGYTF	TGTGCCAGCAGTAGCCCGGGACAGGGATATGGAGGCTACACCTTC
.	.	TRBV15	TRBJ2-5	CATSREGGQGETQYF	TGTGCCACCAGCAGAGAGGGAGGGCAGGGGGAGACCCAGTACTTC
.	once	TRBV5-1	TRBJ1-1	CASSLEGMTEAFF	TGCGCCAGCAGCTTGGAGGGGATGACTGAAGCTTTCTTT
TRBD1	.	TRBV5-1	TRBJ1-2	CASSSAGGNYGYTF	TGCGCCAGCTCCTCTGCAGGGGGAAACTATGGCTACACCTTC
.	.	TRBV28	TRBJ1-5	CASSFPGFRRSNQPQHF	TGTGCCAGCAGTTTCCCGGGGTTTCGGAGGAGCAATCAGCCCCAGCATTTT
.	medium-sized	TRBV4-1	TRBJ1-2	CASSLEGQGSGYTF	TGCGCCAGCAGCCTGGAAGGGCAGGGAAGTGGCTACACCTTC
.	.	TRBV30	TRBJ1-5	CAWSVSGSSNQPQHF	TGTGCCTGGAGTGTTTCCGGGTCCAGCAATCAGCCCCAGCATTTT
TRBD1	.	TRBV5-1	TRBJ1-2	CASNPGQGTYGYTF	TGCGCCAGCAATCCGGGACAGGGGACCTATGGCTACACCTTC
TRBD1	.	TRBV7-8	TRBJ1-5	CASSHWSRTGFNQPQHF	TGTGCCAGCAGTCACTGGTCCCGGACAGGGTTCAATCAGCCCCAGCATTTT
TRBD1	.	TRBV2	TRBJ2-7	CAIAPRDRSYEQYF	TGTGCCATCGCACCTAGGGACAGGTCCTACGAGCAGTACTTC
.	.	TRBV5-6	TRBJ2-5	CASSPLGEYQETQYF	TGTGCCAGCAGCCCCCTAGGCGAATACCAAGAGACCCAGTACTTC
.	.	TRBV2	TRBJ1-1	CASSGGKRNTEAFF	TGTGCCAGCAGTGGAGGGAAAAGGAACACTGAAGCTTTCTTT
.	.	TRBV5-1	TRBJ2-5	CASSFQGREETQYF	TGCGCCAGCAGCTTCCAGGGGAGGGAAGAGACCCAGTACTTC
TRBD2	once	TRBV7-3	TRBJ2-3	CASSQGTSRTQYF	TGTGCCAGCAGCCAGGGGACTAGTCGTACGCAGTATTTT
TRBD1	.	TRBV19	TRBJ1-1	CASRVGQGLGEAFF	TGTGCCAGTAGGGTCGGACAGGGGCTGGGTGAAGCTTTCTTT
.	.	TRBV12-3/TRBV12-4	TRBJ2-1	CASTRTSPNEQFF	TGTGCCAGCACCAGGACTTCTCCCAATGAGCAGTTCTTC
TRBD1	.	TRBV9	TRBJ1-2	CASRAGGVYGYTF	TGTGCCAGCAGGGCAGGGGGTGTCTATGGCTACACCTTC
TRBD2	.	TRBV7-2	TRBJ2-1	CASSHIFSGEGNEQFF	TGTGCCAGCAGCCACATCTTTAGCGGGGAGGGCAATGAGCAGTTCTTC
.	.	TRBV10-3	TRBJ2-2	CAISPTGTGELFF	TGTGCCATCAGCCCCACAGGGACCGGGGAGCTGTTTTTT
.	.	TRBV9	TRBJ1-2	CASSPSGGGNYGYTF	TGTGCCAGCAGCCCTAGTGGGGGGGGCAACTATGGCTACACCTTC
.	.	TRBV6-5	TRBJ1-5	CASTSQGGQPQHF	TGTGCCAGCACTTCACAGGGTGGACAGCCCCAGCATTTT
.	.	TRBV13	TRBJ1-2	CASSAPSYGAPDGYTF	TGTGCCAGCAGCGCGCCCTCGTATGGGGCGCCGGATGGCTACACCTTC
.	medium-sized	TRBV7-9	TRBJ2-2	CASTGTTNTGELFF	TGTGCCAGTACCGGGACAACGAACACCGGGGAGCTGTTTTTT
.	.	TRBV27	TRBJ1-6	CASSLFVSPLHF	TGTGCCAGCAGTTTATTCGTTTCACCCCTCCACTTT
.	.	TRBV4-1	TRBJ1-5	CASSQDSGDQPQHF	TGCGCCAGCAGCCAAGATTCCGGAGATCAGCCCCAGCATTTT